A single sample is the source of the 4 T cell receptor beta chains below, sequenced in a study of T cell clonotyping in hematopoietic cell transplantation. Repertoires were generated with immunoSEQ multiplex PCR, while TCRdb's copy carries only in-frame clones and drops some. Altogether roughly 45,000 clones are present, around 86% being singletons, with the ten largest covering under 7%. Regarding time point: recipient sample about 28 days before transplant, after cytoreduction. This sample comprised peripheral blood mononuclear cells, obtained before stem cell transplant. The source is a man aged 60 to 75 with biphenotypic leukemia. Some clones in this sample may be carry-over from other donors' samples.

The chain employs TRBV4-1 and TRBJ2-1, with 10 bases matching TRBD2. This CDR3 has 16 amino acids. Germline V gene data show CDR1 as MGHRA and CDR2 as YSYEKL. V shed 1 base, J shed 7 bases, and the junction held 7 bases outside the gene matches. CDR3 sequence: CASSQALLAGPNEQFF. For the CDR3, the DNA is TGCGCCAGCAGCCAAGCCCTACTAGCGGGGCCGAATGAGCAGTTCTTC.

The rearrangement uses TRBV2 and TRBJ1-5, with TRBD1 identical over 8 bases. The germline V gene encodes CDR1 SNHLY and CDR2 FYNNEI. The CDR3 contains 15 residues. The V gene end was trimmed by 7 bases and the J gene end by 2 bases; junction bases not matched to a gene: 7. The CDR3 here is CASTKDRGGNQPQHF. The CDR3 DNA is TGTGCCAGCACCAAAGACAGGGGCGGCAATCAGCCCCAGCATTTT.

The chain joins TRBV5-1 to TRBJ2-7; 8 nucleotides match TRBD1. This CDR3 spans 16 amino acids. The junction had 13 bases not matched to a gene; V was cut back by 4 bases and J by 4 bases. Germline V CDR1 and CDR2: SGHRS, YFSETQ. CDR3 amino acids: CASSGGRIDRGYEQYF. The CDR3 nucleotides read TGCGCCAGCAGCGGGGGGAGGATAGACAGGGGATACGAGCAGTACTTC. Full variable domain (rest looked up from reference TRBV5-1 and TRBJ2-7): KAGVTQTPRYLIKTRGQQVTLSCSPISGHRSVSWYQQTPGQGLQFLFEYFSETQRNKGNFPGRFSGRQFSNSRSEMNVSTLELGDSALYLCASSGGRIDRGYEQYFGPGTRLTVT.

The J gene is TRBJ1-5, the V gene TRBV6-5; 7 nucleotides line up with TRBD1. The CDR3 covers 14 residues. CDR1 is MNHEY and CDR2 is SVGAGI in the germline V gene. V trimming: 8 bases; J trimming: 7 bases; junction bases outside the gene matches: 11. CDR3 region: CASRPTGVDQPQHF. The CDR3 nucleotides are TGTGCCAGCCGGCCTACAGGGGTAGACCAGCCCCAGCATTTT.